The following is a TCR beta chain sequence with its context. Reverse transcribed after extraction, RNA yielded cDNA as the sequencing template. The repertoire was sequenced with immunoSEQ multiplex PCR; TCRdb's copy has only in-frame clones and lacks some. The data contain over 150,000 clones, less than 80% of them singletons. The data derive from a study of CD8+ T cells in alopecia areata. The treatment is: oral pan-JAK inhibitor, 5-10 mg twice daily. The clonotype was recovered from a human donor with alopecia areata. Material: CD4+ T cells sorted from blood, obtained at week 24, from a patient treated with tofacitinib.

CDR3 coding DNA: TGTGCCAGTAGTATGGTCCGAGAGACCCAGTACTTC. This codes for CASSMVRETQYF. The J gene is TRBJ2-5, the V gene TRBV19; D call uncertain. The CDR3 extends over 12 amino acids. Looked up from germline, CDR1 is LNHDA and CDR2 is SQIVND (reference sequence). V lost 3 bases to trimming and J lost 4 bases, with 6 bases between them.